The 32 T cell receptor beta chains below were found in one sample sequenced in a study of T cells in Graves' hyperthyroidism and ophthalmopathy. Regions amplified from RNA transcripts were the TCR beta CDR3 regions. Initially, a first-round RT-PCR of the TCR CDR3 employed the HTBI primer set. TCRdb independently ran MiXCR on the multiplex PCR reads; one entry per CDR3 protein. The sample shows approximately 720,000 distinct CDR3 sequences, over 15% of them seen only once. Sequenced sample: blood. The receptor source for this set is a woman between 45 and 65 years old with Graves' hyperthyroidism that later progressed to Graves' ophthalmopathy.

This clonotype has ten or more counts. The rearrangement uses TRBV18 and TRBJ1-2; 8 nucleotides align to TRBD1. The J segment lost 2 bases and the V segment lost 6 bases, leaving 5 bases of the junction unmatched. The CDR3 sequence is 14 residues long. Germline CDR1 is KGHSH and CDR2 is LQKENI. The CDR3 DNA follows: TGTGCCAGCTCTCCGGGACAGGCCAACTATGGCTACACCTTC. It yields the protein CASSPGQANYGYTF. The full variable domain, its missing parts supplied by reference TRBV18 and TRBJ1-2, is NAGVMQNPRHLVRRRGQEARLRCSPMKGHSHVYWYRQLPEEGLKFMVYLQKENIIDESGMPKERFSAEFPKEGPSILRIQQVVRGDSAAYFCASSPGQANYGYTFGSGTRLTVV.

The chain couples TRBV12-3 or TRBV12-4 to TRBJ1-3; the D is unclear. V lost 1 base, J lost 0 bases, and 7 bases lay in between. CDR3 length: 15 amino acids. The CDR3 DNA reads TGTGCCAGCAGTTTAGACCTTATCTCTGGAAACACCATATATTTT. Residues: CASSLDLISGNTIYF.

This clonotype was recorded a few times. The chain is built from TRBV11-3 and TRBJ2-3; D not certain. Trimming removed 7 bases at V and 5 bases at J, with 10 bases between. This CDR3 has 12 residues. Per germline, CDR1 SGHNT and CDR2 YENEEA. As DNA, the CDR3 is TGTGCCAGCATTGGGAATCAAGATACGCAGTATTTT. The encoded protein is CASIGNQDTQYF.

The J gene is TRBJ2-7, the V gene TRBV5-1; 10 bases match TRBD1. Germline loops: CDR1 SGHRS, CDR2 YFSETQ. CDR3 length equals 15 residues. V dropped 5 bases and J dropped 0; count of bases not matched to a gene: 5. CDR3 in DNA: TGCGCCAGCAGTAAGGGACAGGGGAGCTCCTACGAGCAGTACTTC. Its translation: CASSKGQGSSYEQYF.

The chain carries TRBV6-1 and TRBJ2-6; D not resolved. The length of the CDR3 is 15 residues. The V gene's germline CDR1 is MNHNS and CDR2 SASEGT. V was clipped by 3 bases and J by 3 bases, with 9 bases between them. The DNA of the CDR3 is TGTGCCAGCAGTGATCCCAGTCGTGGGGCCAACGTCCTGACTTTC. Translated, it gives CASSDPSRGANVLTF.

The chain links TRBV29-1 to TRBJ1-3; D not certain. The CDR3 sequence is 13 residues long. V was clipped by 5 bases and J by 0 bases, with 8 bases between them. Looked up from germline, CDR1 is SQVTM and CDR2 is ANQGSEA. The CDR3 DNA reads as TGCAGCGTTCTACACCGCTCTGGAAACACCATATATTTT. Translating it yields CSVLHRSGNTIYF.

The gene calls are TRBV10-3 and TRBJ2-3; D perhaps matches TRBD2 (5 bases). The V gene lost 2 bases and the J gene lost 2 bases, with 8 bases spanning the gap. Per germline, CDR1 ENHRY and CDR2 SYGVKD. The CDR3 length is 14 residues. CDR3 sequence (DNA): TGTGCCATCAGTGAGAGACTATACACAGATACGCAGTATTTT. Translation gives CAISERLYTDTQYF.

This clonotype was observed at least ten times. This chain joins TRBV20-1 and TRBJ2-7; perhaps D is TRBD1 or TRBD2 (5 bases each). With 4 bases removed from V and 3 bases from J, the gap between germline ends came to 16 bases. Germline V CDR1 and CDR2: DFQATT, SNEGSKA (reference sequence). This CDR3 has 14 residues. The CDR3 nucleotides are TGCAGTGCTAACCTCCCGGGACGGGGCTACGAGCAGTACTTC. Protein product: CSANLPGRGYEQYF.

The chain is built from TRBV24-1 and TRBJ2-1; D uncertain. The CDR3 consists of 14 residues. Per germline, CDR1 KGHDR and CDR2 SFDVKD. Deletions cut 4 bases from V and 5 bases from J, with 11 bases between. This CDR3 reads CATSEGDGDNEQFF. The DNA of the CDR3 is TGTGCCACCAGTGAGGGCGATGGGGACAATGAGCAGTTCTTC.

This clonotype has a handful of counts. The chain carries TRBV19 and TRBJ1-2; no firm D call. CDR1 and CDR2 from the germline V gene are LNHDA and SQIVND (reference sequence). V was trimmed by 4 bases and J by 3 bases, leaving 12 bases between them. The CDR3 is 14 amino acids. The DNA for the CDR3 is TGTGCCAGTAGTACCGCCGGACGTCACTATGGCTACACCTTC. This translates into CASSTAGRHYGYTF.

Of note for this clonotype: A single base separates this from a much larger clone, so it may be a read error. J is TRBJ2-1 and V is TRBV5-1; D is unclear. The closer fit of TRBJ2-7 to the DNA end suggests the J call may be wrong. Germline V CDR1 and CDR2: SGHRS, YFSETQ. CDR3 length: 15 residues. CDR3 bases: TGCGCCAGCAGCCCCCAGCAGGCTGATTACAATGAGCAGTACTTC. Its protein is CASSPQQADYNEQYF.

This clonotype was detected many times. The chain joins TRBV27 to TRBJ2-1; TRBD2 aligns across 12 bases. V shed 4 bases and J 3 bases; nucleotides not matched to a gene: 4. Germline V gene sequence: CDR1 MNHEY, CDR2 SMNVEV (reference sequence). CDR3 length: 16 residues. CDR3 DNA sequence: TGTGCCAGCAGTTCAGGACTAGCGGGGAACTACAATGAGCAGTTCTTC. Amino acids: CASSSGLAGNYNEQFF.

This clonotype was picked up many times. The genes are TRBV18 and TRBJ2-7, with D possibly TRBD2 on 6 matching bases. V lost 4 bases and J 0 bases, leaving 13 bases between the germline ends. Germline CDR1 and CDR2: KGHSH and LQKENI. The CDR3 length is 15 residues. The DNA of the CDR3 is TGTGCCAGCTCACTAGCGGCAACGAGCTCCTACGAGCAGTACTTC. It translates to CASSLAATSSYEQYF.

V is TRBV5-1 and J is TRBJ2-7; either TRBD1 or TRBD2 may fit D (6 bases each). Per germline, CDR1 SGHRS and CDR2 YFSETQ. Trimming removed 4 bases from V and 5 bases from J, with 13 bases in between. This CDR3 is built from 13 residues. This chain's CDR3 is CASSRPGANEQYF. The CDR3 nucleotides read TGCGCCAGCAGCCGCCCGGGGGCTAACGAGCAGTACTTC.

This clonotype was seen repeatedly, ten times or more. V usage is TRBV5-1 and J usage is TRBJ1-1; 11 positions match TRBD1. J lost 3 bases, V lost 4 bases, and 8 bases had no gene match. Germline CDR1 reads SGHRS; CDR2 reads YFSETQ. The CDR3 consists of 16 residues. CDR3 nucleotide sequence: TGCGCCAGCAGCCACGGACAGGGGGCCACTCACACTGAAGCTTTCTTT. Translation gives CASSHGQGATHTEAFF.

This chain joins TRBV20-1 and TRBJ2-3; D might be TRBD2 (7 bases). Trimming took 4 bases from V and 0 from J, leaving 20 bases between them. The CDR3 covers 17 residues. CDR1 and CDR2 (germline): DFQATT, SNEGSKA (reference sequence). The CDR3 sequence: CSATTPLRGASTDTQYF. The CDR3 DNA reads TGCAGTGCTACGACCCCGCTACGGGGGGCGAGCACAGATACGCAGTATTTT.

V and J are TRBV19 and TRBJ1-5; TRBD1 matches 7 bases. The CDR3 is made up of 15 amino acids. CDR1 is LNHDA and CDR2 is SQIVND in the germline V gene (reference sequence). V was pared by 3 bases and J by 7 bases, with 9 bases of the junction left unmatched. The chain's CDR3 is CASSIRQGGGQPQHF. CDR3 DNA: TGTGCCAGTAGTATTAGACAGGGAGGAGGCCAGCCCCAGCATTTT. Based on the CDR3 plus reference TRBV19 and TRBJ1-5, the full variable domain is DGGITQSPKYLFRKEGQNVTLSCEQNLNHDAMYWYRQDPGQGLRLIYYSQIVNDFQKGDIAEGYSVSREKKESFPLTVTSAQKNPTAFYLCASSIRQGGGQPQHFGDGTRLSIL.

This clonotype was seen many times. The chain has TRBV18 and TRBJ2-4; no firm D call. The germline gives CDR1 KGHSH, CDR2 LQKENI. Trimming removed 0 bases at V and 2 bases at J, with 11 bases between. The length of the CDR3 is 16 residues. In DNA, the CDR3 is TGTGCCAGCTCACCACCGAATTCCCTGACCAAAAACATTCAGTACTTC. Amino acids: CASSPPNSLTKNIQYF.

This clonotype has at least ten counts. The chain couples TRBV18 to TRBJ2-5; D might be TRBD1 (5 bases). The V end lost 3 bases, the J end lost 5 bases, and 13 bases lay between the germline ends. The germline V gene encodes CDR1 KGHSH and CDR2 LQKENI. The CDR3 is 14 amino acids. DNA for the CDR3: TGTGCCAGCTCACCGGCGGCAGGGCGGGAGACCCAGTACTTC. It codes for CASSPAAGRETQYF.

There are a few counts of this clonotype. V and J are TRBV5-1 and TRBJ1-4; weak D call: TRBD1 (5 bases). The length of the CDR3 is 14 residues. In germline, CDR1 is SGHRS, CDR2 YFSETQ. V dropped 4 bases and J dropped 8 bases, with 15 bases sitting between them. CDR3 amino acids: CASSIRESGEKLFF. CDR3 nucleotide sequence: TGCGCCAGCAGCATCAGGGAAAGCGGCGAAAAACTGTTTTTT.

This clonotype was detected many times. The V call is TRBV12-3 or TRBV12-4, the J call TRBJ2-2, with no clear D. The V gene lost 5 bases and the J gene lost 6 bases, with 13 bases spanning the gap. This CDR3 is built from 14 residues. The CDR3 DNA is TGTGCCAGCAGTGCCACGACACGGGCCGGGGAGCTGTTTTTT. Its protein is CASSATTRAGELFF.

The genes are TRBV19 and TRBJ1-5; the D is unclear. Germline loops: CDR1 LNHDA, CDR2 SQIVND (reference sequence). Trimming left V 5 bases short and J 7 bases short, with 15 bases between. The CDR3 loop spans 14 amino acids. CDR3 region: CASSGISQSQPQHF. The CDR3 DNA follows: TGTGCCAGTAGTGGGATATCCCAATCACAGCCCCAGCATTTT.

This clonotype was recorded a few times. The rearrangement links TRBV9 to TRBJ2-7, with TRBD1 matching over 9 bases. Germline V CDR1 and CDR2: SGDLS, YYNGEE. With 0 bases clipped from V and 7 bases from J, the junction kept 14 bases outside the gene matches. The CDR3 sequence is 17 residues long. Here the CDR3 reads CASSVDSVGQGVWEQYF. CDR3 bases: TGTGCCAGCAGCGTAGATAGCGTGGGACAGGGTGTTTGGGAGCAGTACTTC.

This clonotype was seen many times. The chain employs TRBV12-3 or TRBV12-4 and TRBJ2-1, with a possible D match to TRBD1 (5 bases). The CDR3 contains 16 residues. V lost 1 base to trimming and J lost 5 bases, with 15 bases between them. CDR3 in amino acids: CASSLEGRVVNNEQFF. The CDR3 nucleotides are TGTGCCAGCAGTTTAGAGGGCAGGGTAGTCAACAATGAGCAGTTCTTC.

The chain links TRBV19 to TRBJ1-3; 7 nucleotides line up with TRBD1. This CDR3 spans 17 amino acids. The ends lost 5 bases at V and 0 bases at J; junction bases unmatched: 10. Per germline, CDR1 LNHDA and CDR2 SQIVND (reference sequence). The CDR3 DNA is TGTGCCAGTAGTGTACGACAGGGTTCGGACTCTGGAAACACCATATATTTT. Translated, it gives CASSVRQGSDSGNTIYF.

The genes are TRBV7-2 and TRBJ2-1; 7 nucleotides agree with TRBD2. Losses at the gene ends were 8 bases for V and 8 bases for J; bases not matched to a gene: 6. Germline V lookup: CDR1 SGHTA, CDR2 FQGNSA. This CDR3 has 12 amino acids. The CDR3 sequence: CASPLSGDEQFF. CDR3 DNA sequence: TGTGCCAGCCCACTCAGCGGGGATGAGCAGTTCTTC.

J is TRBJ2-1 and V is TRBV27; D remains unclear. V was trimmed by 8 bases and J by 3 bases, leaving 11 bases between them. CDR1 and CDR2 from the germline V gene are MNHEY and SMNVEV (reference sequence). The CDR3 sequence is 13 residues long. CDR3 region: CASEDLFYNEQFF. The CDR3 nucleotides are TGTGCCAGCGAGGATCTCTTCTACAATGAGCAGTTCTTC.

This clonotype has more than one count but fewer than ten. This may come from a read error, since a much larger clone is one base off. The rearrangement joins TRBV3-1 to TRBJ1-1; D gene unclear. The CDR3 is 13 amino acids. Germline V gene data show CDR1 as LGHDT and CDR2 as YNNKEL (reference sequence). Here the CDR3 reads CAISSIEDTEAFF. The CDR3 DNA follows: TGTGCCATCAGCAGTATTGAGGACACTGAAGCTTTCTTT.

This chain joins TRBV3-1 and TRBJ2-1; 7 bases fit TRBD2. The CDR3 has 17 residues. Trimming at V came to 1 base and at J to 2 bases, leaving 8 bases not matched to a gene. Germline V lookup: CDR1 LGHDT, CDR2 YNNKEL (reference sequence). The DNA of the CDR3 is TGTGCCAGCAGCCAAGTTTTTACGGGGAGGGCCTACAATGAGCAGTTCTTC. Protein sequence: CASSQVFTGRAYNEQFF.

This clonotype occurred once. The chain joins TRBV9 to TRBJ1-1; D uncertain. Deletions cut 3 bases from V and 5 bases from J, with 14 bases between. In germline, CDR1 is SGDLS, CDR2 YYNGEE. The CDR3 covers 14 residues. CDR3 DNA: TGTGCCAGCAGCGCGTCTGGGCGTAGGACTGAAGCTTTCTTT. It specifies CASSASGRRTEAFF.

This chain links TRBV18 with TRBJ2-7; perhaps TRBD1 as D (6 bases). The germline CDR1 and CDR2 sequences are KGHSH and LQKENI. The ends were cut back, 3 bases at V and 1 base at J, with 16 bases in the middle. This CDR3 region has 16 residues. The CDR3 here is CASSPSGQFGSYEQYF. CDR3 coding DNA: TGTGCCAGCTCACCCTCCGGACAGTTTGGTTCCTACGAGCAGTACTTC.

This clonotype was counted many times. This sequence joins TRBV2 and TRBJ1-2, with 7 positions matching TRBD1. This CDR3 has 16 amino acids. Germline CDR1 and CDR2: SNHLY and FYNNEI. After removal of 6 bases from V and 4 bases from J, the junction contained 14 bases not matched to a gene. CDR3 in DNA: TGTGCCAGCAGCCCTTCGGGGGAGGGGGCAGGCTATGGCTACACCTTC. It translates to CASSPSGEGAGYGYTF.